The entry below describes one TCR beta chain. Antigen specificity is unknown. Extraction of RNA preceded its reverse transcription into cDNA, which served as the sequencing template. Data came from immunoSEQ multiplex PCR; TCRdb stores just in-frame clones and leaves some out. This table holds 250,000 to 300,000 clones, about three fifths found once. Treatment: oral pan-JAK inhibitor, 5-10 mg twice daily. This specimen belongs to a study of CD8+ T cells in alopecia areata. Overall study: People stayed on tofacitinib for 6 to 18 months, then stopped the drug for 6 months.

Germline V gene lookup returns CDR1 GTSNPN and CDR2 SVGIG (reference sequence). V was cut by 0 bases and J by 7 bases, with 12 bases left in between. The CDR3 contains 13 residues. Study-level findings and limits: Sequencing of scalp samples also captures resident alphabeta T cells of normal skin. Expanded CD8+ clones among the top 100, as well as scalp clonality, were significantly decreased by tofacitinib. Affected scalp, especially in alopecia totalis/universalis, had a higher clonality than normal scalp did.

The source of this sequence is a human donor with alopecia areata. The gene calls are TRBV30 and TRBJ2-5; no clear D. Specimen: CD4+ T cells sorted from blood, collected at week 24, from a patient treated with tofacitinib. The CDR3 nucleotides are TGTGCCTGGAGTGTCGGCGGTCCGGGGACCCAGTACTTC. It codes for CAWSVGGPGTQYF.